This TCR beta chain is drawn from a study of neurological immune-mediated disorders. This clonotype was recorded at least ten times. The CDR3 loop spans 15 amino acids. Germline assignment: CDR1 SGHTS and CDR2 YDEGEE. V lost 0 bases, J lost 4 bases, and 11 bases lay in between. TCRdb ran MiXCR on the 5' RACE reads and lists one entry per CDR3 protein. The top ten clones hold approximately 5.7% of a sample with some 80,000 distinct CDR3 sequences, around 4% of them seen once. The time point here: longitudinal time-point 3. Sample: PBMCs. This TCR was recovered from a woman in her sixties with multiple sclerosis. The V gene is TRBV5-8, the J gene TRBJ1-5; D perhaps matches TRBD1 (5 bases). The CDR3 is CASSLGQKVNQPQHF. The CDR3 DNA follows: TGTGCCAGCAGCTTGGGACAGAAGGTTAATCAGCCCCAGCATTTT.